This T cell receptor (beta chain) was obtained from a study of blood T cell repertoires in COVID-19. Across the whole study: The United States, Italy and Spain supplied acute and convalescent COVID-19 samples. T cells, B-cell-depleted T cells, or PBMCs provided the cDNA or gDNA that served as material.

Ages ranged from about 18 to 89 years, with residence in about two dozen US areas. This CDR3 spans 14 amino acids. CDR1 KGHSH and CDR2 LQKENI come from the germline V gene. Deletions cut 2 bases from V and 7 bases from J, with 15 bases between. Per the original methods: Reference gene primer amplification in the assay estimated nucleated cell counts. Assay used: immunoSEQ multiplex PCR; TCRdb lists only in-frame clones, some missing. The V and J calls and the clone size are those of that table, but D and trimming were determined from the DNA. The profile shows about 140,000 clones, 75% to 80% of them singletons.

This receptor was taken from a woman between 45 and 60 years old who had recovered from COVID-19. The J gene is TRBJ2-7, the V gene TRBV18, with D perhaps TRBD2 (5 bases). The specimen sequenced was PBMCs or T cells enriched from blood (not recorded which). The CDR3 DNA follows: TGTGCCAGCTCACCATGGGGAGAGTTTGGGGAGCAGTACTTC. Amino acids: CASSPWGEFGEQYF.